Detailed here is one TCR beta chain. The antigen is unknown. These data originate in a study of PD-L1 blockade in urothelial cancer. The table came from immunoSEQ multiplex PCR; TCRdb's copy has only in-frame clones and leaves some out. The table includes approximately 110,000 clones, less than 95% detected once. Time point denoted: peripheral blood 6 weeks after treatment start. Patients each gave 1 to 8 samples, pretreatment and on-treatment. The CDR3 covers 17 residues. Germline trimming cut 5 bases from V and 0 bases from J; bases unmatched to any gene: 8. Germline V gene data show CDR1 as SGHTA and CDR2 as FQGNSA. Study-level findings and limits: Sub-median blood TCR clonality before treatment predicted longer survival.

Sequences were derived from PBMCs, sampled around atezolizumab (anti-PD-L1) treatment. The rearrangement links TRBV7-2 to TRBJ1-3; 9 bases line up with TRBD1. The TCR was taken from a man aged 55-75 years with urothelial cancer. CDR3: CASSPRGQGPSGNTIYF. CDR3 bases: TGTGCCAGCAGCCCACGAGGACAGGGGCCCTCTGGAAACACCATATATTTT.